These 5 T cell receptor beta chains came from one sample sequenced in a study of T cell clonotyping in hematopoietic cell transplantation. Libraries were prepared by immunoSEQ multiplex PCR; TCRdb keeps only in-frame clonotypes and omits some of them. The data show thousands of clones, with approximately 26% seen just once and approximately 14% held by the top ten. The sample here was peripheral blood mononuclear cells, taken 180 days after allogeneic stem cell transplant. These receptors were taken from a male patient between 35 and 55 years old who had an allogeneic stem cell transplant from an unrelated donor, so the T cells may come from the graft donor. Some clones in this sample may be carry-over from other donors' samples.

This clone is classed as large. This chain joins TRBV4-2 and TRBJ2-5, with D possibly matching TRBD2 (5 bases). The ends were cut back, 1 base at V and 5 bases at J, with 11 bases in the middle. The CDR3 spans 14 residues. Germline lookup yields CDR1 LGHNA and CDR2 YNFKEQ. The CDR3, as DNA: TGTGCCAGCAGCCAAGCCGCCCCGGGGGAGACCCAGTACTTC. It specifies CASSQAAPGETQYF.

A single count supports this clone. The chain links TRBV6-5 to TRBJ2-7; D gene ambiguous. V dropped 7 bases and J dropped 3 bases, with 13 bases sitting between them. CDR3 size: 13 residues. Germline CDR1 and CDR2: MNHEY and SVGAGI. CDR3: CASTSRLDYEQYF. The DNA for the CDR3 is TGTGCCAGCACATCTCGGTTGGACTACGAGCAGTACTTC.

This clone was seen only a few times. The chain recombines TRBV30 with TRBJ1-2; tentatively, D is TRBD1 (6 bases). Per germline, CDR1 GTSNPN and CDR2 SVGIG (reference sequence). The V end was cut by 2 bases, the J end by 6 bases, with 10 bases between. The CDR3 has 12 residues. The CDR3 nucleotides are TGTGCCTGGAGTCCCTACAGGGATGGCTACACCTTC. Its protein product is CAWSPYRDGYTF.

The chain couples TRBV5-1 to TRBJ2-7; 9 positions agree with TRBD1. The CDR3 length is 17 residues. Germline V gene sequence: CDR1 SGHRS, CDR2 YFSETQ. J lost 0 bases, V lost 4 bases, and 11 bases had no gene match. The CDR3 reads CASSPGTGKSSSYEQYF. The CDR3 DNA reads as TGCGCCAGCAGCCCGGGGACAGGGAAGTCCTCCTCCTACGAGCAGTACTTC.

V and J are TRBV29-1 and TRBJ2-7, with no clear D. The CDR3 spans 13 residues. Per germline, CDR1 SQVTM and CDR2 ANQGSEA. V gave up 6 bases and J gave up 0 bases, with 12 bases separating them. For the CDR3, the DNA is TGCAGCGTAGACATGGACGGCTCCTACGAGCAGTACTTC. Residues: CSVDMDGSYEQYF.